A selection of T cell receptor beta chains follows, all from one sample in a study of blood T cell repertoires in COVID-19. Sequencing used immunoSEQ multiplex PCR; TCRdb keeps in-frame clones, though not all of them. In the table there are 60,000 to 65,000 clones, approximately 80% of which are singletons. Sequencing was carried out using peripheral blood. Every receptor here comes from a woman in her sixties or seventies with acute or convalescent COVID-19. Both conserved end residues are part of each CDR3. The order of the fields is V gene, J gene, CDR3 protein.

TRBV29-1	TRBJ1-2	CSVPREDYGYTF
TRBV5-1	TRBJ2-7	CASSPGGTGSYEQYF
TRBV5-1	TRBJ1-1	CASSSSVQGPSTEAFF
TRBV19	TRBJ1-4	CASRLSGTGNEKLFF
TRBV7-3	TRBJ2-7	CASSLEGTSSRYEQYF
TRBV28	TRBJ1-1	CASSLNRNTEAFF
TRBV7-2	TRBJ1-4	CASSLVKGAAKLFF
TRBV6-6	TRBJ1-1	CASSYPGQSEAFF
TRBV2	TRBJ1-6	CASRRGDSHNSPLHF
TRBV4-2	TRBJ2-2	CASSLSLGTSANTGELFF